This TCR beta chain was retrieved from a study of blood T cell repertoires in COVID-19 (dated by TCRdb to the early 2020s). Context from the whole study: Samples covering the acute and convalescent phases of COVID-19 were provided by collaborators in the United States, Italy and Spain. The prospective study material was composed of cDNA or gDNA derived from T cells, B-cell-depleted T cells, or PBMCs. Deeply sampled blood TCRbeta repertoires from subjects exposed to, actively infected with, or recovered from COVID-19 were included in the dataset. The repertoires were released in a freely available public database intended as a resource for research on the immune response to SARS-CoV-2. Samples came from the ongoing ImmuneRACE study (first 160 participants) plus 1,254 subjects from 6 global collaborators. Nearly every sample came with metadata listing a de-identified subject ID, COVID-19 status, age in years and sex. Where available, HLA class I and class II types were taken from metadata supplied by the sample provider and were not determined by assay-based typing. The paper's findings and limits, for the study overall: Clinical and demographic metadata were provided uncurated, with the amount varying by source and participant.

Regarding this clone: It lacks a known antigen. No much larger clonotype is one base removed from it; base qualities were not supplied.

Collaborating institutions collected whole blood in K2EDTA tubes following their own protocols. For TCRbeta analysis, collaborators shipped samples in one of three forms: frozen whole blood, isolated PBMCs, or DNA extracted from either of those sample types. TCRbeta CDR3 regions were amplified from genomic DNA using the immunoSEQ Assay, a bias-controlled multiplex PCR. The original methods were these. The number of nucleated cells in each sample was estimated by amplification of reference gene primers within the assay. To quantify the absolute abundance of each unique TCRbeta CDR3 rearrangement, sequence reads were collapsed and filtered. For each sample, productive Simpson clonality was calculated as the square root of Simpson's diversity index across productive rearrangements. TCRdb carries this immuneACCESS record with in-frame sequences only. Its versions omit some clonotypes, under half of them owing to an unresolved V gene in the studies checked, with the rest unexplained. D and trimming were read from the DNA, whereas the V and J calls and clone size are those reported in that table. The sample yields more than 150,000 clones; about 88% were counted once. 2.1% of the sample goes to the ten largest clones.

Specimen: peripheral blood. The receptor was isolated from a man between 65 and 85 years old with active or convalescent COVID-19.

The nucleotide sequence reads as follows: TGTGCCAGCAGCTCTTTAGGCAGGGGGCTGGACACTGAAGCTTTCTTT. This encodes CASSSLGRGLDTEAFF. Rearrangement joined TRBV7-2 to TRBJ1-1; 8 junctional bases match TRBD1. Trimming accounts for 4 bases at V and 3 bases at J, while the number of junction bases matched to no gene is 10. The CDR3 numbers 16 residues from cysteine through phenylalanine. This entry keeps only the CDR3 DNA: 48 bases, framed from base 1. CDR1 SGHTA and CDR2 FQGNSA were looked up in the germline V gene. Reference TRBV7-2 and TRBJ1-1 genes cover what lies past the CDR3, so the full variable domain is GAGVSQSPSNKVTEKGKDVELRCDPISGHTALYWYRQSLGQGLEFLIYFQGNSAPDKSGLPSDRFSAERTGGSVSTLTIQRTQQEDSAVYLCASSSLGRGLDTEAFFGQGTRLTVV.